The 21 T cell receptor beta chains below come from one sample, sequenced in a study of T cell clonality in common variable immunodeficiency (dated by TCRdb to the mid-2010s). The method was the immunoSEQ multiplex PCR assay. The source is immuneACCESS, and TCRdb retained only in-frame sequences with V and J called. Part of the clones is not carried over; for the studies checked, unresolved V genes explain less than half of this, and the remainder is unexplained. There are some 64,000 clones in this sample, and none of them is a singleton. Jointly, the top ten make up roughly 1.5% of the sample. Source material: peripheral blood mononuclear cells. These receptors were collected from a person between 18 and 75 years old in good health.

This clone has ten or more counts. CDR3 loop: CASSSTGVRTEAFF. The part of the CDR3 DNA that was read is TGTGCCAGCAGCTCGACAGGGGTGAGGACTGAA. The V and J genes are TRBV7-9 and TRBJ1-1, with 8 bases aligning to TRBD1. The read terminates 3 residues ahead of where the CDR3 ends, so the germline J gene completes it. After removal of 4 bases from V and 5 bases from J, the junction contained 6 bases not matched to a gene. The CDR3 is 14 amino acids. Germline assignment: CDR1 SEHNR and CDR2 FQNEAQ (reference sequence).

This clone was recorded at least ten times. The read terminates 3 residues ahead of where the CDR3 ends, so the germline J gene completes it. V gene TRBV29-1 combines with J gene TRBJ1-2; D might be TRBD1 (5 bases). Trimming shortened V by 5 bases and J by 4 bases, and 14 bases separated the two germline ends. Germline V gene sequence: CDR1 SQVTM, CDR2 ANQGSEA. This CDR3 is built from 13 residues. The CDR3 loop is CSVTKGDGYGYTF. The DNA read from the CDR3 is TGCAGCGTTACAAAAGGGGATGGCTATGGC. Drawing the rest from reference TRBV29-1 and TRBJ1-2, the complete variable domain is SAVISQKPSRDICQRGTSLTIQCQVDSQVTMMFWYRQQPGQSLTLIATANQGSEATYESGFVIDKFPISRPNLTFSTLTVSNMSPEDSSIYLCSVTKGDGYGYTFGSGTRLTVV.

This clone came up many times. With the read ending 3 residues before the CDR3 end, the germline J gene is used to fill in that end. The J gene is TRBJ2-3, the V gene TRBV14; D may be TRBD1 (5 bases). This CDR3 contains 17 residues. The germline V gene encodes CDR1 SGHDN and CDR2 FVKESK. V was cut by 0 bases and J by 0 bases, with 13 bases left in between. Incomplete CDR3 DNA: TGTGCCAGCAGCCAAGACCCGACAGTATCTAGCACAGATACG. It is translated as CASSQDPTVSSTDT. The whole CDR3 protein reads CASSQDPTVSSTDTQYF.

In its sample, this clone was seen many times. The read ends 3 residues shy of where the CDR3 ends; the end is completed using the germline J gene. The rearrangement uses TRBV7-6 and TRBJ1-5, with D hard to call. V dropped 0 bases and J dropped 1 base, with 7 bases sitting between them. Germline-derived CDR1 and CDR2 are SGHVS and FNYEAQ. This CDR3 comprises 15 residues. CDR3 DNA (partial): TGTGCCAGCAGCTTAGCGGCGGGCAGCAATCAGCCC. It encodes CASSLAAGSNQP. The CDR3 in its entirety is CASSLAAGSNQPQHF. The entire variable domain, with the rest obtained from reference TRBV7-6 and TRBJ1-5, is as follows: GAGVSQSPRYKVTKRGQDVALRCDPISGHVSLYWYRQALGQGPEFLTYFNYEAQQDKSGLPNDRFSAERPEGSISTLTIQRTEQRDSAMYRCASSLAAGSNQPQHFGDGTRLSIL.

This clone was counted ten times or more. The read comes to an end 3 residues before the CDR3 does, leaving the germline J gene to fill in the end. The gene calls are TRBV5-4 and TRBJ2-2; 7 bases line up with TRBD1. The CDR3 contains 14 residues. Per the germline V gene, CDR1 is SGHNT and CDR2 is YYREEE (reference sequence). J lost 7 bases, V lost 0 bases, and 3 bases had no gene match. The sequenced CDR3 bases are TGTGCCAGCAGCTTGGCAGGGGGAGTCGGGGAG. The encoded protein is CASSLAGGVGE. The whole CDR3 sequence is CASSLAGGVGELFF. Full variable domain (remainder filled in from reference TRBV5-4 and TRBJ2-2): ETGVTQSPTHLIKTRGQQVTLRCSSQSGHNTVSWYQQALGQGPQFIFQYYREEENGRGNFPPRFSGLQFPNYSSELNVNALELDDSALYLCASSLAGGVGELFFGEGSRLTVL.

This clone was counted many times. The CDR3 end lies 3 residues beyond the end of the read and is filled in from the germline J gene. The chain recombines TRBV4-1 with TRBJ1-1; possibly TRBD1 for D (5 bases). The CDR3 runs 14 residues. Between the trimmed V and J ends, which lost 1 base and 4 bases, there was a span of 10 bases. Germline V CDR1 and CDR2: MGHRA, YSYEKL. Partial CDR3 DNA: TGCGCCAGCAGCCAAGGAAAAGGGGCCACTGAA. This translates into CASSQGKGATE. The whole CDR3 is CASSQGKGATEAFF.

This clone was recorded many times. The read halts 3 residues ahead of the CDR3 end, with the missing end drawn from the germline J gene. J is TRBJ2-2 and V is TRBV20-1, with 10 bases lining up with TRBD2. Germline V gives CDR1 DFQATT, CDR2 SNEGSKA (reference sequence). There are 16 residues in the CDR3. The junction had 4 bases not matched to a gene; V was cut back by 0 bases and J by 3 bases. The sequenced part of the CDR3 DNA is TGCAGTGCTAGAGAGGGAGCGGGAGGGTACACCGGGGAG. It yields the protein CSAREGAGGYTGE. The CDR3 in full is CSAREGAGGYTGELFF.

The sample holds many counts of this clone. Read sequence stops 3 residues before the CDR3 end, and the germline J gene provides the missing end. This chain connects TRBV6-2 or TRBV6-3 to TRBJ2-2; TRBD1 aligns across 9 bases. CDR1 MNHEY and CDR2 SVGEGT come from the germline V gene. CDR3 length: 14 amino acids. J was trimmed by 3 bases and V by 5 bases; bases with no gene match: 1. The CDR3 region is CASSRTGDTGELFF. Partial CDR3 DNA: TGTGCCAGCAGTCGGACAGGGGACACCGGGGAG.

This clone was seen many times. The CDR3 is cut off 3 residues early in the read; its end comes from the germline J gene. The chain uses TRBV6-2 or TRBV6-3 and TRBJ2-1; 11 bases fit TRBD2. The CDR3 has 16 residues. Germline V gene lookup returns CDR1 MNHEY and CDR2 SVGEGT. The J segment lost 2 bases and the V segment lost 5 bases, leaving 5 bases of the junction unmatched. Partial CDR3 DNA: TGTGCCAGCAGTGATTTAGCGGGAGGGCCCTACAATGAG. Protein product: CASSDLAGGPYNE. In full, the CDR3 reads CASSDLAGGPYNEQFF.

There are a few counts of this clone. Coverage ceases 3 residues before the CDR3 finishes, and the germline J gene fills in the end. J is TRBJ2-1 and V is TRBV5-1, with D unclear. Germline CDR1 and CDR2: SGHRS and YFSETQ. V dropped 0 bases and J dropped 6 bases, with 10 bases sitting between them. The CDR3 covers 14 residues. Incomplete CDR3 DNA: TGCGCCAGCAGCTTGGGACTGCTACGCAATGAG. This gives the protein CASSLGLLRNE. The full CDR3 is CASSLGLLRNEQFF.

In this sample, this clone turned up many times. Partial CDR3 DNA: TGTGCCAGTAGTATGCGGCCTAACTATGGC. Residues: CASSMRPNYG. The complete CDR3 sequence is CASSMRPNYGYTF. The chain recombines TRBV19 with TRBJ1-2; D gene ambiguous. With the read ending 3 residues before the CDR3 end, the germline J gene is used to fill in that end. Per germline, CDR1 LNHDA and CDR2 SQIVND (reference sequence). V dropped 3 bases and J dropped 0 bases, with 5 bases sitting between them. The CDR3 consists of 13 residues.

This clone came up many times. The read falls 3 residues short of the CDR3 end, and the missing part is taken from the germline J gene. V usage is TRBV5-6 and J usage is TRBJ2-6, with unresolved D. The V gene lost 4 bases and the J gene lost 1 base, with 9 bases spanning the gap. CDR1 is SGHDT, CDR2 YYEEEE, per germline. This CDR3 has 15 residues. This CDR3 reads CASSQLVSGANVLTF. Incomplete CDR3 DNA: TGTGCCAGCAGCCAACTGGTATCTGGGGCCAACGTC.

This clone was seen repeatedly, ten times or more. The read comes to an end 3 residues before the CDR3 does, leaving the germline J gene to fill in the end. The gene calls are TRBV19 and TRBJ2-3; 13 bases map to TRBD2. The CDR3 is 18 amino acids. Germline-derived CDR1 and CDR2 are LNHDA and SQIVND (reference sequence). The junction had 5 bases not matched to a gene; V was cut back by 1 base and J by 1 base. The DNA read from the CDR3 is TGTGCCAGTAGTATAGCTGGACTAGCGGGAGTTGGCACAGATACG. It encodes CASSIAGLAGVGTDT. The CDR3 as a whole reads CASSIAGLAGVGTDTQYF. Filled out from reference TRBV19 and TRBJ2-3, the complete variable domain reads DGGITQSPKYLFRKEGQNVTLSCEQNLNHDAMYWYRQDPGQGLRLIYYSQIVNDFQKGDIAEGYSVSREKKESFPLTVTSAQKNPTAFYLCASSIAGLAGVGTDTQYFGPGTRLTVL.

As to this clone: The sequence runs out 3 residues before the end of the CDR3; the remainder is reconstructed from the germline J gene. The rearrangement joins TRBV19 to TRBJ1-2; tentatively, D is TRBD1 (5 bases). CDR1 is LNHDA, CDR2 SQIVND, per germline (reference sequence). The CDR3 is made up of 13 amino acids. CDR3 region: CASREQARDDYTF. The sequenced CDR3 bases are TGTGCCAGTAGGGAGCAGGCCAGGGATGAC.

This clone was recorded many times. The sequence runs out 3 residues before the end of the CDR3; the remainder is reconstructed from the germline J gene. The gene calls are TRBV19 and TRBJ1-1; a possible D gene is TRBD1 (5 bases). Between the trimmed V and J ends, which lost 4 bases and 4 bases, there was a span of 10 bases. The CDR3 spans 13 residues. CDR1 is LNHDA, CDR2 SQIVND, per germline (reference sequence). Here the CDR3 reads CASSKTVLTEAFF. The CDR3 bases that were read are TGTGCCAGTAGTAAGACAGTTCTCACTGAA. Complete variable domain (other parts from reference TRBV19 and TRBJ1-1): DGGITQSPKYLFRKEGQNVTLSCEQNLNHDAMYWYRQDPGQGLRLIYYSQIVNDFQKGDIAEGYSVSREKKESFPLTVTSAQKNPTAFYLCASSKTVLTEAFFGQGTRLTVV.

This clone was observed at least ten times. The sequenced fragment ends 3 residues before the CDR3 boundary, so the rest is inferred from the germline J gene. The chain uses TRBV9 and TRBJ2-3; D remains unclear. The V gene's germline CDR1 is SGDLS and CDR2 YYNGEE. V gave up 5 bases and J gave up 6 bases, with 10 bases separating them. The CDR3 is 12 residues long. CDR3 amino acids: CASSGASDTQYF. The covered CDR3 bases are TGTGCCAGCAGTGGTGCCAGTGATACG.

This clone was counted many times. CDR3 DNA, as far as it was read: TGCAGTGCTAGACGGACTAGCGGGAGCACAGATACG. Amino acid sequence: CSARRTSGSTDT. The CDR3 as a whole reads CSARRTSGSTDTQYF. This chain connects TRBV20-1 to TRBJ2-3, with TRBD2 matching over 11 bases. The sequence runs out 3 residues before the end of the CDR3; the remainder is reconstructed from the germline J gene. This CDR3 comprises 15 residues. CDR1 and CDR2 (germline): DFQATT, SNEGSKA (reference sequence). V lost 2 bases and J lost 0; bases outside the gene matches: 1.

The sample holds many counts of this clone. Read data end 3 residues before the CDR3 end; the end is taken from the germline J gene. The chain recombines TRBV2 with TRBJ2-3, with 7 bases aligning to TRBD2. This CDR3 is built from 15 residues. From germline, CDR1 is SNHLY and CDR2 FYNNEI. Trimming cost V 3 bases and J 1 base; bases outside gene matches: 4. The CDR3 sequence: CASSELAEGTDTQYF. The sequenced part of the CDR3 DNA is TGTGCCAGCAGTGAGCTAGCGGAGGGCACAGATACG.

This clone was found many times. Read coverage stops 3 residues before the CDR3 terminus; the germline J gene supplies the remainder. The rearrangement links TRBV10-3 to TRBJ2-1; TRBD1 is a possible D gene (5 bases). This CDR3 spans 10 amino acids. Germline CDR1 and CDR2: ENHRY and SYGVKD. Trimming removed 10 bases at V and 8 bases at J, with 9 bases between. The CDR3 region is CATRGDEQFF. The CDR3 bases that were read are TGTGCCACTAGGGGTGATGAG.

The table lists this clone with many counts. Sequencing ends 3 residues short of the CDR3 end; the germline J gene provides the rest. The V gene is TRBV7-9, the J gene TRBJ2-2; TRBD1 is a possible D gene (6 bases). Germline CDR1 reads SEHNR; CDR2 reads FQNEAQ (reference sequence). V lost 7 bases, J lost 0 bases, and 12 bases lay in between. CDR3 length: 15 amino acids. Here the CDR3 reads CASNTGNANTGELFF. The sequenced part of the CDR3 DNA is TGTGCCAGCAACACAGGGAACGCGAACACCGGGGAG.

This clone was seen ten or more times. The read finishes 3 residues shy of the CDR3 end, and the germline J gene is used to complete it. The V gene is TRBV7-8, the J gene TRBJ1-5; 9 bases are a match to TRBD1. Germline V gene sequence: CDR1 SGHVS, CDR2 FQNEAQ. This CDR3 spans 14 amino acids. The CDR3 bases that were read are TGTGCCAGCAGCAGAGGACAGGGGTTTGATCCC. Its translation: CASSRGQGFDP. The full CDR3 reads CASSRGQGFDPQHF.